One T cell receptor beta chain is described in this entry. This clone was observed a handful of times. The specificity of this receptor is unknown. Base qualities are not provided; no much larger clone lies one nucleotide away. The library relied on the immunoSEQ multiplex PCR assay. Rearranged TCR beta chain sequences were amplified using the hsTCRB Kit according to the manufacturer's protocol. TCRB libraries were sequenced on an Illumina MiSeq. Per the authors' processing: The proprietary platform of the kit vendor was used for demultiplexing, trimming and gene mapping. The immuneACCESS repertoire file appears here via TCRdb, limited to in-frame rearrangements. These files lack a portion of the clones; in checked studies, under half of the deficit traces to unresolved V genes, and the cause of the others is not known. That table is the source of V, J and clone size, and D and trimming were worked out from the DNA. The sample profile shows some 42,000 clones; around 82% of them were found once. The ten top clones hold around a sixth of the sample.

The sample is drawn from a study of a mutant IDH1 vaccine in newly diagnosed glioma (dated by TCRdb to the early 2020s). Regarding the study in general: In the chemotherapy-containing groups, vaccination started alongside temozolomide cycles, whereas in patients who had radiotherapy alone it started 4-6 weeks after radiotherapy. Prior to enrollment, standard therapy consisting of radiotherapy alone, temozolomide alone, or radiochemotherapy with temozolomide had been administered to patients, with the combination being received by most patients. Visit V12 was the week-35 safety follow-up and visit V13 was the week-47 end of study. Longitudinal TCRB deep sequencing was done for about two dozen treated patients, wherever samples were available for exploratory analyses. Peripheral blood was collected at six visits: V03 (baseline), V05, V07, V10, V12 and V13. Of the approximately 30 treated patients, about 62% were male and approximately 40% were female, and a mean age of 40.4 years was recorded. On the study overall, not on this receptor specifically: No apparent relationship was observed between pseudoprogression and alterations in the top peripheral T cell clonotypes detected by TCRB sequencing. Availability determined which PBMC samples were chosen for TCRB deep sequencing. It was noted by the authors that analyses of patient blood samples could not be reproduced owing to sample limitations. Immune responses induced by the vaccine were seen in over 80% of patients across multiple MHC alleles.

Per the publication, the time point label means: week 47, end of study. Every vaccine dose consisted of 300 ug of a 20-mer mutant IDH1 peptide in Montanide, administered subcutaneously together with topical imiquimod. Patients were given eight vaccinations, in weeks 1, 3, 5, 7, 11, 15, 19 and 23, which matched visits V03 through V10. All donors had newly diagnosed IDH1-mutant astrocytomas of WHO grade 3 or 4 that showed loss of nuclear ATRX. The samples were drawn from NOA16, a multicentre, single-arm, open-label phase I trial in Germany that tested a mutant IDH1 peptide vaccine in humans for the first time. Genomic DNA for TCRB sequencing was extracted from EDTA blood using the DNeasy Blood and Tissue Kit. The sample in question was PBMCs, obtained from a glioma patient whose treatment included an IDH1 peptide vaccine. The clonotype comes from a man aged 18-30 years with glioma. Some clones in this sample may be carry-over from other donors' samples.

The DNA reads TGTGCCTGGAGTAGGTTTCCTAACACTGAAGCTTTCTTT. Translated, this is CAWSRFPNTEAFF. The V and J genes are TRBV30 and TRBJ1-1, with the D gene call left open. V is pared back by 2 bases and J by 2 bases, with 9 bases lying between the germline termini. Reading from cysteine to phenylalanine, the CDR3 counts 13 amino acids. CDR3 DNA only is kept here, 39 bases in frame from base 1. The germline V gene (reference sequence) specifies GTSNPN as CDR1 and SVGIG as CDR2.